This T cell receptor (beta chain) was retrieved from a study of cytomegalovirus exposure and HLA in healthy donors. CDR1 SEHNR and CDR2 FQNEAQ come from the germline V gene (reference sequence). Trimming took 4 bases from V and 3 from J; bases not matched to a gene: 5. The CDR3 consists of 15 residues. The protocol was immunoSEQ multiplex PCR, while the TCRdb copy is restricted to in-frame clones and leaves out a portion. This repertoire shows under 150,000 clones, more than 85% found once; its top ten account for approximately 8.7%. Sample: PBMCs. The chain employs TRBV7-9 and TRBJ2-1; 8 bases align to TRBD1. The receptor was derived from a man aged 18-30 years in good health and CMV-seropositive. The CDR3 DNA follows: TGTGCCAGCAGCTCCTTACAGGGGGGCTACAATGAGCAGTTCTTC. It translates to CASSSLQGGYNEQFF.